A single sample is the source of the 24 T cell receptor beta chains below, sequenced in a study of blood T cell repertoires in COVID-19. This table comes from immunoSEQ multiplex PCR, and its TCRdb copy is limited to in-frame clones, with some not included. The profile shows approximately 170,000 clones, roughly 84% of them singletons. What was sequenced was peripheral blood. Every receptor here comes from a man aged 65-85 years with active or convalescent COVID-19.

This clone was seen a handful of times. This chain connects TRBV5-6 to TRBJ2-7, with D perhaps matching TRBD2 (6 bases). V was cut by 4 bases and J by 0 bases, with 14 bases left in between. The germline V gene encodes CDR1 SGHDT and CDR2 YYEEEE. CDR3 size: 15 residues. CDR3: CASSAGPLASYEQYF. DNA for the CDR3: TGTGCCAGCAGCGCGGGACCGCTAGCCTCCTACGAGCAGTACTTC.

The table lists this clone with a few counts. The CDR3 here is CASSTITGELFF. For the CDR3, the DNA is TGTGCCAGCAGCACTATTACCGGGGAGCTGTTTTTT. The V gene is TRBV14, the J gene TRBJ2-2, with D uncertain. Germline V gives CDR1 SGHDN, CDR2 FVKESK. V lost 5 bases and J lost 5, with 6 bases in between. CDR3 size: 12 residues. Variable domain in full (rest from reference TRBV14 and TRBJ2-2): EAGVTQFPSHSVIEKGQTVTLRCDPISGHDNLYWYRRVMGKEIKFLLHFVKESKQDESGMPNNRFLAERTGGTYSTLKVQPAELEDSGVYFCASSTITGELFFGEGSRLTVL.

The chain couples TRBV7-8 to TRBJ2-3, with 11 bases lining up with TRBD2. Germline CDR1 is SGHVS and CDR2 is FQNEAQ. Losses at the gene ends were 1 base for V and 5 bases for J; bases not matched to a gene: 11. The CDR3 is made up of 18 amino acids. The CDR3: CASSLEALAGGLGDTQYF. The CDR3 DNA sequence: TGTGCCAGCAGCTTAGAGGCGCTAGCGGGAGGACTGGGAGATACGCAGTATTTT.

The chain carries TRBV11-3 and TRBJ2-3; D gene uncertain. Per germline, CDR1 SGHNT and CDR2 YENEEA. V shed 1 base and J shed 0 bases, with 11 bases lying between them. The CDR3 runs to 16 residues. CDR3 residues: CASSLGQAPSTDTQYF. In DNA, the CDR3 is TGTGCCAGCAGCTTAGGGCAGGCCCCCAGCACAGATACGCAGTATTTT.

J is TRBJ2-5 and V is TRBV5-4, with TRBD2 as a possible D gene (6 bases). Germline CDR1 and CDR2: SGHNT and YYREEE (reference sequence). This CDR3 spans 12 amino acids. Trimming cost V 3 bases and J 4 bases, with 7 bases left between them. CDR3 sequence (DNA): TGTGCCAGCAGCTCGCGGGGAGAGACCCAGTACTTC. Encoded protein: CASSSRGETQYF.

This chain joins TRBV27 and TRBJ1-5; the D is unclear. Germline values: CDR1 MNHEY, CDR2 SMNVEV (reference sequence). V lost 8 bases to trimming and J lost 2 bases, with 10 bases between them. This CDR3 region has 13 residues. The CDR3 region has the DNA TGTGCCAGCGGACTACTCGGCAATCAGCCCCAGCATTTT. Amino acid sequence: CASGLLGNQPQHF.

This chain links TRBV7-9 with TRBJ1-2; D might be TRBD1 (6 bases). This CDR3 contains 13 residues. Germline assignment: CDR1 SEHNR and CDR2 FQNEAQ (reference sequence). Deletions cut 3 bases from V and 4 bases from J, with 9 bases between. Written as DNA, the CDR3 is TGTGCCAGCAGCTTTGGACAGAGCTATGGCTACACCTTC. It translates to CASSFGQSYGYTF. The full variable domain, completed using reference TRBV7-9 and TRBJ1-2, is DTGVSQNPRHKITKRGQNVTFRCDPISEHNRLYWYRQTLGQGPEFLTYFQNEAQLEKSRLLSDRFSAERPKGSFSTLEIQRTEQGDSAMYLCASSFGQSYGYTFGSGTRLTVV.

This sequence joins TRBV28 and TRBJ2-1; weak D call: TRBD2 (5 bases). V was shortened by 6 bases and J by 8 bases, with 14 bases between the two germline ends. The V gene's germline CDR1 is MDHEN and CDR2 SYDVKM. The CDR3 extends over 13 amino acids. CDR3 in amino acids: CASRPLGSDEQFF. The CDR3 DNA follows: TGTGCCAGCAGGCCACTAGGGAGCGATGAGCAGTTCTTC.

The chain combines TRBV21-1 with TRBJ1-5; the table's D call of TRBD1 was not tested on the DNA. TRBV21-1 is noted as a pseudogene. The CDR3 runs 18 residues. The CDR3 region has the DNA TGTGCCAGCAGCTTCACATGTCCAGGTTCCCTAAGGAATCAGCCCCAGCATTTT. Protein product: CASSFTCPGSLRNQPQHF.

The V call is TRBV29-1, the J call TRBJ2-5, with D possibly matching TRBD1 (6 bases). The CDR3 covers 14 residues. V lost 8 bases and J lost 0, with 16 bases in between. Germline assignment: CDR1 SQVTM and CDR2 ANQGSEA. DNA for the CDR3: TGCAGCTTCACCACAGGGTTGTACCAAGAGACCCAGTACTTC. Translated, it gives CSFTTGLYQETQYF.

The genes are TRBV7-9 and TRBJ1-3; a possible D gene is TRBD1 (5 bases). Per the germline V gene, CDR1 is SEHNR and CDR2 is FQNEAQ (reference sequence). Trimming took 4 bases from V and 0 from J, leaving 13 bases between them. The CDR3 sequence is 16 residues long. DNA of the CDR3: TGTGCCAGCAGCTCCCAGGGATCCCGCTCTGGAAACACCATATATTTT. This gives the protein CASSSQGSRSGNTIYF.

This clone was seen only once. V is TRBV7-8 and J is TRBJ2-1; D perhaps matches TRBD1 (6 bases). This CDR3 spans 16 amino acids. V was trimmed by 5 bases and J by 2 bases, leaving 16 bases between them. The V gene's germline CDR1 is SGHVS and CDR2 FQNEAQ. The CDR3 nucleotides are TGTGCCAGCAGCCAGATAGGGGGAAGCGCCTACAATGAGCAGTTCTTC. Translation: CASSQIGGSAYNEQFF. The whole variable domain, remainder taken from reference TRBV7-8 and TRBJ2-1, is GAGVSQSPRYKVAKRGQDVALRCDPISGHVSLFWYQQALGQGPEFLTYFQNEAQLDKSGLPSDRFFAERPEGSVSTLKIQRTQQEDSAVYLCASSQIGGSAYNEQFFGPGTRLTVL.

This clone was found once. The gene calls are TRBV18 and TRBJ2-2; 8 nucleotides match TRBD2. The CDR3 spans 15 residues. Germline CDR1 KGHSH, CDR2 LQKENI. V lost 3 bases and J lost 3; bases outside the gene matches: 3. The CDR3 DNA sequence: TGTGCCAGCTCACCGGGACTAGGGGACACCGGGGAGCTGTTTTTT. This translates into CASSPGLGDTGELFF. The variable domain in full, with the rest retrieved from reference TRBV18 and TRBJ2-2, is NAGVMQNPRHLVRRRGQEARLRCSPMKGHSHVYWYRQLPEEGLKFMVYLQKENIIDESGMPKERFSAEFPKEGPSILRIQQVVRGDSAAYFCASSPGLGDTGELFFGEGSRLTVL.

This chain uses TRBV28 with TRBJ2-1; 10 bases are a match to TRBD2. There are 14 residues in the CDR3. The germline V gene has CDR1 MDHEN and CDR2 SYDVKM. V lost 6 bases, J lost 4 bases, and 3 bases stayed unmatched. The CDR3 bases are TGTGCCAGCAGAACTAGCGGGGATTACAATGAGCAGTTCTTC. This translates into CASRTSGDYNEQFF.

The chain uses TRBV7-9 and TRBJ2-5; TRBD1 matches at 11 bases. With V trimmed by 8 bases and J by 4 bases, 9 bases remained unmatched. Germline CDR1 SEHNR, CDR2 FQNEAQ (reference sequence). The CDR3 covers 15 residues. CDR3 sequence (DNA): TGTGCCAGCTCTCCGGGGGGGACAGGGGGAGAGACCCAGTACTTC. As protein: CASSPGGTGGETQYF.

V and J are TRBV27 and TRBJ1-5; D might be TRBD1 (6 bases). This CDR3 comprises 13 residues. CDR1 and CDR2 (germline): MNHEY, SMNVEV (reference sequence). The V gene lost 6 bases and the J gene lost 8 bases, with 14 bases spanning the gap. The chain's CDR3 is CASSRQAGEPQHF. In DNA form, the CDR3 reads TGTGCCAGCAGCCGACAGGCTGGTGAGCCCCAGCATTTT.

The gene calls are TRBV5-1 and TRBJ1-5; TRBD1 might be the D (5 bases). Trimming removed 0 bases from V and 7 bases from J, with 11 bases in between. Germline V gene data show CDR1 as SGHRS and CDR2 as YFSETQ. This CDR3 is built from 14 residues. CDR3 DNA sequence: TGCGCCAGCAGCTTGGCAGGGAAAGGCCAGCCCCAGCATTTT. Protein product: CASSLAGKGQPQHF.

The gene calls are TRBV9 and TRBJ1-2; 10 positions agree with TRBD1. In germline, CDR1 is SGDLS, CDR2 YYNGEE. This CDR3 is built from 15 residues. V lost 3 bases to trimming and J lost 5 bases; unmatched junction nucleotides: 7. The CDR3 region has the DNA TGTGCCAGCAGCGGACCCCGGGACAGGGGTTATGGCTACACCTTC. It codes for CASSGPRDRGYGYTF.

The V call is TRBV24-1, the J call TRBJ1-2, with D perhaps TRBD1 (6 bases). The CDR3 loop spans 12 amino acids. V lost 7 bases and J lost 4, with 9 bases in between. CDR1 and CDR2 from the germline V gene are KGHDR and SFDVKD. CDR3 nucleotide sequence: TGTGCCACCAGGGACAGATTCTATGGCTACACCTTC. This gives the protein CATRDRFYGYTF.

V and J are TRBV2 and TRBJ2-7; D may be TRBD1 (5 bases). This CDR3 spans 14 amino acids. Trimming took 6 bases from V and 5 from J, leaving 17 bases between them. The germline CDR1 and CDR2 sequences are SNHLY and FYNNEI. The CDR3 here is CASSIKGIRNEQYF. The CDR3 DNA reads TGTGCCAGCAGCATAAAGGGGATTCGAAACGAGCAGTACTTC.

This sequence joins TRBV27 and TRBJ2-2; tentatively, D is TRBD2 (5 bases). The CDR3 covers 13 residues. V gave up 6 bases and J gave up 8 bases, with 13 bases separating them. Germline V lookup: CDR1 MNHEY, CDR2 SMNVEV (reference sequence). CDR3 coding DNA: TGTGCCAGCAGCAGCTATTCGGGGGGGGAGCTGTTTTTT. Encoded protein: CASSSYSGGELFF.

The J gene is TRBJ2-3, the V gene TRBV7-2; 10 bases are a match to TRBD1. V was clipped by 5 bases and J by 3 bases; unmatched bases: 8. The CDR3 extends over 16 amino acids. Per the germline V gene, CDR1 is SGHTA and CDR2 is FQGNSA. The CDR3 spells CASSARTGGWTDTQYF. CDR3 DNA sequence: TGTGCCAGCAGCGCCCGGACAGGGGGTTGGACAGATACGCAGTATTTT.

The chain combines TRBV6-5 with TRBJ1-2, with unresolved D. The germline V and J ends were trimmed by 0 bases and 0 bases, with 11 bases remaining between them. The CDR3 is made up of 16 amino acids. The germline V gene has CDR1 MNHEY and CDR2 SVGAGI. The CDR3 loop reads CASSYSRHGANYGYTF. The DNA of the CDR3 is TGTGCCAGCAGTTACTCGAGGCACGGAGCTAACTATGGCTACACCTTC.

The chain links TRBV28 to TRBJ1-2; 8 nucleotides align to TRBD1. Germline values: CDR1 MDHEN, CDR2 SYDVKM. CDR3 length: 13 amino acids. Trimming cost V 2 bases and J 5 bases; bases outside gene matches: 1. DNA of the CDR3: TGTGCCAGCAGTTTACGACAGGGGTATGGCTACACCTTC. Its protein is CASSLRQGYGYTF.